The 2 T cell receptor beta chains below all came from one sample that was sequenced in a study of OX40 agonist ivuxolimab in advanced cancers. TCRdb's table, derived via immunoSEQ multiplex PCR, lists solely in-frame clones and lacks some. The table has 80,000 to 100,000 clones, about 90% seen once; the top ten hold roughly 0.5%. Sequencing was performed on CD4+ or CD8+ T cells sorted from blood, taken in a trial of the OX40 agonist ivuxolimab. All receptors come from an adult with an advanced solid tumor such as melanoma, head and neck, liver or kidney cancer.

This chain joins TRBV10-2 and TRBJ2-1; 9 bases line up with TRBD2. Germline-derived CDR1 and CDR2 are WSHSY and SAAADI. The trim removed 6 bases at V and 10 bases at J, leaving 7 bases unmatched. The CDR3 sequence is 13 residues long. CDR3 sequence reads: CASSRREGGEQFF. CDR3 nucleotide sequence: TGCGCCAGCAGCCGGCGGGAGGGGGGGGAGCAGTTCTTC.

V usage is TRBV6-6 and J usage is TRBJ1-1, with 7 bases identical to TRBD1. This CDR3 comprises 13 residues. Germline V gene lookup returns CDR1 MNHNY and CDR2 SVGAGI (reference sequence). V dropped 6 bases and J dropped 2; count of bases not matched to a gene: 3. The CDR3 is CASSGQDNTEAFF. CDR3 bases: TGTGCCAGCAGCGGACAGGATAACACTGAAGCTTTCTTT.